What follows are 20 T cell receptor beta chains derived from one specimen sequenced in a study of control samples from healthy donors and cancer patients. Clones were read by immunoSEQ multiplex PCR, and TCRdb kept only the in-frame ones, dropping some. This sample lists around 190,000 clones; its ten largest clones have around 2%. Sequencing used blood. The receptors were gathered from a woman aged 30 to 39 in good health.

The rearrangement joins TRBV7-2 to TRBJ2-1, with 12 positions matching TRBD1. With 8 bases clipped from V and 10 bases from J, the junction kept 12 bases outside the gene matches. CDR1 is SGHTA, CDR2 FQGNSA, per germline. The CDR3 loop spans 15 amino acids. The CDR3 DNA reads TGTGCCAGCTCCGGATCGGGACAGGGGGCTCGCGAGCAGTTCTTC. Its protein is CASSGSGQGAREQFF.

The chain's CDR3 is CASSKTNSPLHF. The CDR3 bases are TGTGCCAGCAGCAAGACTAATTCACCCCTCCACTTT. The chain employs TRBV9 and TRBJ1-6, with D uncertain. This CDR3 spans 12 amino acids. CDR1 and CDR2 (germline): SGDLS, YYNGEE. Trimming shortened V by 4 bases and J by 6 bases, and 5 bases separated the two germline ends.

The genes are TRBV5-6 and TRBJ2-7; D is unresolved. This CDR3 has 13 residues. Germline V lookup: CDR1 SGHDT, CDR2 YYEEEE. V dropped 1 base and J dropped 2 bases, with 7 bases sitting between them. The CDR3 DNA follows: TGTGCCAGCAGCTTGATCCAGACCTACGAGCAGTACTTC. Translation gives CASSLIQTYEQYF.

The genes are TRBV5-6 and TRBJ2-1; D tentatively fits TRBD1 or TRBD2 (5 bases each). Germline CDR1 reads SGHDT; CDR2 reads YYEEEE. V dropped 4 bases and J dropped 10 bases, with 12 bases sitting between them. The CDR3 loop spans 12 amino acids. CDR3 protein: CASSGGSTEQFF. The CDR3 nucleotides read TGTGCCAGCAGCGGGGGATCTACGGAGCAGTTCTTC.

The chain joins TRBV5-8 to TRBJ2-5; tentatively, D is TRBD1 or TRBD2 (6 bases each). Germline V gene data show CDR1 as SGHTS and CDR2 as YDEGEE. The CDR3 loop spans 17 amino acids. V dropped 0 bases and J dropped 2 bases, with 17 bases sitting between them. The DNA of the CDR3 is TGTGCCAGCAGCTTGGCGGGGGCGAGAACGGAGCAAGAGACCCAGTACTTC. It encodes CASSLAGARTEQETQYF.

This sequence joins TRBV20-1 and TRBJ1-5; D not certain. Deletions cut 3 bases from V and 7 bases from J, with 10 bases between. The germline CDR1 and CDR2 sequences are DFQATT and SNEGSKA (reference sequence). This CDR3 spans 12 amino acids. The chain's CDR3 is CSASGGGQPQHF. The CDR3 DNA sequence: TGCAGTGCTAGTGGCGGAGGGCAGCCCCAGCATTTT.

The CDR3 DNA sequence: TGTGCCAGCAGCCTGACGGGGAACACTGAAGCTTTCTTT. This sequence encodes CASSLTGNTEAFF. The V gene is TRBV6-6, the J gene TRBJ1-1, with D hard to call. V lost 6 bases and J lost 1, with 9 bases in between. Germline V gives CDR1 MNHNY, CDR2 SVGAGI (reference sequence). The CDR3 totals 13 residues.

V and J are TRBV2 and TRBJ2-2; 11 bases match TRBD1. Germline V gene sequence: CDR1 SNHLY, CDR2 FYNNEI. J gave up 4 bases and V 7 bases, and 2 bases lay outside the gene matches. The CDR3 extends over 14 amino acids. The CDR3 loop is CASMGQGGTGELFF. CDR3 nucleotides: TGTGCCAGCATGGGACAGGGGGGCACCGGGGAGCTGTTTTTT.

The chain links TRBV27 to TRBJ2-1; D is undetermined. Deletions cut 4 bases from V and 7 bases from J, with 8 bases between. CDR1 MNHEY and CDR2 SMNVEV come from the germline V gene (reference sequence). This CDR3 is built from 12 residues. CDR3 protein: CASSWGGNEQFF. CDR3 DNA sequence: TGTGCCAGCAGTTGGGGTGGGAATGAGCAGTTCTTC.

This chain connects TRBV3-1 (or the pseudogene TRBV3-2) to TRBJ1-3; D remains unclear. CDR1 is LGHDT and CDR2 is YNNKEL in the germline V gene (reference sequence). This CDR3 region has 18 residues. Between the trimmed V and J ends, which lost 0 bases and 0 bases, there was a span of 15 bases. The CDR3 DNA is TGTGCCAGCAGCCAAGATGTCGGGTTTTACAGCTCTGGAAACACCATATATTTT. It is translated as CASSQDVGFYSSGNTIYF.

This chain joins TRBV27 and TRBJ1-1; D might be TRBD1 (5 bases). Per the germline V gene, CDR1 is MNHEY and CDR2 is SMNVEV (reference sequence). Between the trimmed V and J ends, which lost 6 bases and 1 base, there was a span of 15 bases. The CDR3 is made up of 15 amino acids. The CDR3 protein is CASRPSGVRNTEAFF. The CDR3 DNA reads TGTGCCAGCAGACCTTCGGGGGTTCGGAACACTGAAGCTTTCTTT.

CDR3 sequence reads: CASSYSATDFEAFF. The CDR3 DNA follows: TGTGCCAGCAGTTACTCGGCGACAGACTTCGAAGCTTTCTTT. The chain combines TRBV6-5 with TRBJ1-1; tentative D call: TRBD1 (5 bases). Germline CDR1 MNHEY, CDR2 SVGAGI. The CDR3 loop spans 14 amino acids. Trimming removed 0 bases from V and 8 bases from J, with 13 bases in between.

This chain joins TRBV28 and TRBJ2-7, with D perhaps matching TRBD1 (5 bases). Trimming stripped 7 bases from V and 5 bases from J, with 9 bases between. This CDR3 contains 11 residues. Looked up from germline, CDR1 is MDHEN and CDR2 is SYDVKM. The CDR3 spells CASNTRDEQYF. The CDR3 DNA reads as TGTGCCAGCAATACCAGGGACGAGCAGTACTTC.

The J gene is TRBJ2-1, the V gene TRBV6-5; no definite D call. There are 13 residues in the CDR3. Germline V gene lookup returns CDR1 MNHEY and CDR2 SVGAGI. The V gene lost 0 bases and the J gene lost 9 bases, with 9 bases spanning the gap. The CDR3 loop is CASSYSSLGEQFF. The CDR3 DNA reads TGTGCCAGCAGTTACTCGAGTCTTGGTGAGCAGTTCTTC.

The CDR3: CASSTTTGYSYEQYF. CDR3 DNA: TGTGCCAGTAGCACGACGACAGGGTACTCCTACGAGCAGTACTTC. The genes are TRBV19 and TRBJ2-7, with 7 bases matching TRBD1. V lost 6 bases, J lost 0 bases, and 8 bases stayed unmatched. The germline gives CDR1 LNHDA, CDR2 SQIVND (reference sequence). The CDR3 contains 15 residues.

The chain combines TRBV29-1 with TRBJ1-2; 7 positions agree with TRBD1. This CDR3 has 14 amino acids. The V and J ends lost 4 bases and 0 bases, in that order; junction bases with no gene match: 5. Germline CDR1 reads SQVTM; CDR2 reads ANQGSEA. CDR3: CSVGGDSSNYGYTF. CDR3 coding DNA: TGCAGCGTTGGGGGGGACAGTTCTAACTATGGCTACACCTTC.

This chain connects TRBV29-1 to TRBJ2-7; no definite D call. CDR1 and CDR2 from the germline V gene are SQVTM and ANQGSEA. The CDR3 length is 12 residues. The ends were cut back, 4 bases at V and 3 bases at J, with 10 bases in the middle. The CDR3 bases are TGCAGCGTTGGGCCTCATCGCTACGAGCAGTACTTC. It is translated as CSVGPHRYEQYF.

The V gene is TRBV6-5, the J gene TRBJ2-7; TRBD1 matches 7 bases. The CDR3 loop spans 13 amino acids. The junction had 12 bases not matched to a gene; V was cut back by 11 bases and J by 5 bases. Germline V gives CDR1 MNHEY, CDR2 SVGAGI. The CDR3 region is CAGQDWLMNEQYF. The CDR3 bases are TGTGCCGGACAGGACTGGTTAATGAACGAGCAGTACTTC.

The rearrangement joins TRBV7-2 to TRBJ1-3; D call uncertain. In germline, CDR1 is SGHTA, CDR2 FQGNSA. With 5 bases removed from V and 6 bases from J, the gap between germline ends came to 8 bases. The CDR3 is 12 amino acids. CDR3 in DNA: TGTGCCAGCAGCCAATGGGAAAACACCATATATTTT. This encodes CASSQWENTIYF.

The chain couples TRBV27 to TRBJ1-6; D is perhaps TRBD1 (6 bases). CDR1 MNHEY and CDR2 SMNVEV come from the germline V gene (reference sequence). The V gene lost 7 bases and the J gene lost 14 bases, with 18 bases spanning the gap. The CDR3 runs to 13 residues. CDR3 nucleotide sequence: TGTGCCAGCAAAACAGGGTCACCTGGCACCCTCCACTTT. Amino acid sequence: CASKTGSPGTLHF.